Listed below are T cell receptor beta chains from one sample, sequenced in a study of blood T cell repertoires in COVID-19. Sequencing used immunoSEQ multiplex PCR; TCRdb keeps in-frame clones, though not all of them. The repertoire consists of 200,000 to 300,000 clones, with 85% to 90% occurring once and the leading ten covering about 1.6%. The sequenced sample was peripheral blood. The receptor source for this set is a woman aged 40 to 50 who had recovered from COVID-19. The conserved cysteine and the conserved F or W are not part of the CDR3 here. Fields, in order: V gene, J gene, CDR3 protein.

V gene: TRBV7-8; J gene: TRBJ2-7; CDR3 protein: ASSPSRSPSGTAPHEQY
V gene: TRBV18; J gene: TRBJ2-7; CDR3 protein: ASSPPGQGRYEQY
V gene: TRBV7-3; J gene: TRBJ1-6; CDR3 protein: ASSLAAGDNSPLH
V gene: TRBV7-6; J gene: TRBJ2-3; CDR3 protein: ASSLRRGTDTQY
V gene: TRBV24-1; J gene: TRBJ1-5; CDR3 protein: ATSDPRGSLGPPQH
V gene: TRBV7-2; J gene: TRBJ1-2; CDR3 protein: ASSLVGFNYGYT
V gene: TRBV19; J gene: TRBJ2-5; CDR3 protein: ASSIGTGTGETQY
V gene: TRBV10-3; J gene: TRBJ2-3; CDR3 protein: AISGQGGVGVDTQY
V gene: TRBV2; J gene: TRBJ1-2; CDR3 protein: ASTIDSGGYT
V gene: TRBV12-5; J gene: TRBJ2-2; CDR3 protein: ASGLVLGGGELF
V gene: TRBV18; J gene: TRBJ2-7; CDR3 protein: ASSIAGAPSYEQY
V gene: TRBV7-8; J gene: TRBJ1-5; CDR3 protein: ASSLRDGTNQPQH
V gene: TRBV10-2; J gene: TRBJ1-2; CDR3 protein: ASSEDRIGYT
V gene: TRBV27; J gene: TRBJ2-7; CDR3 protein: ASSFQAGVSYEQY
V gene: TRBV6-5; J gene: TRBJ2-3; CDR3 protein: ASTVAGGTDTQY
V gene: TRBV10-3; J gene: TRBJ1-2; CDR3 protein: AVTGVSGYGYT
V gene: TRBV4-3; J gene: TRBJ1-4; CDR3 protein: ASREGSGEKLF
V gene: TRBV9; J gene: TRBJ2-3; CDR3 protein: ASSVDGGGALNTQY
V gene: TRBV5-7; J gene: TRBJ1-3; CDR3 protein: ASSIWDTGSGNTIY
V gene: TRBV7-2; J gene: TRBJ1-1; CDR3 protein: ASSPWGGNTEAF
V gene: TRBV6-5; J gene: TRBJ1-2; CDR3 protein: AGRKDMTSYGYT
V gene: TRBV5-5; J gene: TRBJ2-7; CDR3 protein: ASSVTDREYEQY
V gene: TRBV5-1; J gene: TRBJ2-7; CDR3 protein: ASSLGQGASYEQY